The 26 T cell receptor beta chains below all came from one sample that was sequenced in a study of blood T cell repertoires in COVID-19. Generated by immunoSEQ multiplex PCR, the TCRdb table keeps only in-frame clones and is missing some. The profile covers under 250,000 clones, with approximately 86% appearing a single time and 1.3% to 1.5% taken by the ten largest. Sample: peripheral blood. Source of these receptors: a man at least 80 years old with acute or convalescent COVID-19.

This sequence joins TRBV9 and TRBJ2-3, with 8 bases matching TRBD2. CDR3 length equals 18 residues. Looked up from germline, CDR1 is SGDLS and CDR2 is YYNGEE. Trimming took 4 bases from V and 1 from J; bases not matched to a gene: 14. CDR3 region: CASSPQVALLAGTDTQYF. DNA for the CDR3: TGTGCCAGCAGCCCCCAAGTAGCCTTACTAGCGGGCACAGATACGCAGTATTTT.

Only a few counts were recorded for this clone. The chain carries TRBV28 and TRBJ1-2; 8 nucleotides agree with TRBD1. This CDR3 is 13 amino acids long. The ends lost 4 bases at V and 5 bases at J; junction bases unmatched: 3. Germline CDR1 reads MDHEN; CDR2 reads SYDVKM. The CDR3 spells CASSSTGEYGYTF. The CDR3 coding sequence is TGTGCCAGCAGTTCGACAGGGGAATATGGCTACACCTTC.

The V call is TRBV9, the J call TRBJ1-6; 7 bases align to TRBD1. CDR3 length: 16 residues. The junction had 8 bases not matched to a gene; V was cut back by 2 bases and J by 6 bases. The germline V gene encodes CDR1 SGDLS and CDR2 YYNGEE. Here the CDR3 DNA reads TGTGCCAGCAGCGTCAGACCGGGACAGACTAATTCACCCCTCCACTTT. Its translation is CASSVRPGQTNSPLHF.

The rearrangement uses TRBV6-6 and TRBJ2-3; 7 nucleotides line up with TRBD2. From germline, CDR1 is MNHNY and CDR2 SVGAGI (reference sequence). There are 16 residues in the CDR3. J lost 5 bases, V lost 0 bases, and 8 bases had no gene match. The CDR3, as DNA: TGTGCCAGCAGTTACTCCACTGGGCGGGGGATAGATACGCAGTATTTT. It codes for CASSYSTGRGIDTQYF.

This chain links TRBV7-8 with TRBJ1-2; D may be TRBD1 (6 bases). Trimming removed 4 bases from V and 4 bases from J, with 16 bases in between. This CDR3 contains 15 residues. The germline V gene encodes CDR1 SGHVS and CDR2 FQNEAQ. In nucleotides, the CDR3 is TGTGCCAGCAGCTCCCGGGGGGGGCGGTTCTATGGCTACACCTTC. Encoded protein: CASSSRGGRFYGYTF.

V gene TRBV19 combines with J gene TRBJ1-6; 8 nucleotides line up with TRBD1. This CDR3 is built from 17 residues. In germline, CDR1 is LNHDA, CDR2 SQIVND (reference sequence). J lost 8 bases, V lost 2 bases, and 11 bases had no gene match. CDR3 in amino acids: CASSINSDRGVDSPLHF. The DNA of the CDR3 is TGTGCCAGTAGTATAAACTCCGACAGGGGAGTGGATTCACCCCTCCACTTT.

The gene calls are TRBV9 and TRBJ2-2; no definite D call. Trimming stripped 4 bases from V and 5 bases from J, with 15 bases between. There are 15 residues in the CDR3. Looked up from germline, CDR1 is SGDLS and CDR2 is YYNGEE. The CDR3 nucleotides are TGTGCCAGCAGCTCCCGCCTTGACTTAACCGGGGAGCTGTTTTTT. The encoded protein is CASSSRLDLTGELFF.

This chain links TRBV28 with TRBJ1-4; TRBD1 matches 7 bases. Germline loops: CDR1 MDHEN, CDR2 SYDVKM. The CDR3 sequence is 15 residues long. V lost 5 bases and J lost 3; bases outside the gene matches: 6. The CDR3 is CASSPTGVSNEKLFF. The DNA for the CDR3 is TGTGCCAGCAGTCCCACAGGGGTTTCTAATGAAAAACTGTTTTTT. The complete variable domain, with remaining parts taken from reference TRBV28 and TRBJ1-4, reads DVKVTQSSRYLVKRTGEKVFLECVQDMDHENMFWYRQDPGLGLRLIYFSYDVKMKEKGDIPEGYSVSREKKERFSLILESASTNQTSMYLCASSPTGVSNEKLFFGSGTQLSVL.

The chain carries TRBV7-2 and TRBJ1-3; D ambiguous. Germline V CDR1 and CDR2: SGHTA, FQGNSA. Trimming left V 3 bases short and J 0 bases short, with 12 bases between. The CDR3 has 16 residues. DNA of the CDR3: TGTGCCAGCAGCTTTGATTTTAGGAGCTCTGGAAACACCATATATTTT. Its translation: CASSFDFRSSGNTIYF.

This clone was observed a few times. The chain recombines TRBV9 with TRBJ1-4; 9 positions match TRBD1. CDR1 and CDR2 (germline): SGDLS, YYNGEE. Trimming took 2 bases from V and 7 from J; bases not matched to a gene: 3. There are 14 residues in the CDR3. The CDR3: CASSVGTGPEKLFF. The DNA of the CDR3 is TGTGCCAGCAGCGTCGGGACAGGGCCTGAAAAACTGTTTTTT.

The rearrangement links TRBV5-1 to TRBJ2-5; a possible D gene is TRBD2 (7 bases). Germline V gene sequence: CDR1 SGHRS, CDR2 YFSETQ. The V gene lost 8 bases and the J gene lost 2 bases, with 10 bases spanning the gap. There are 12 residues in the CDR3. The CDR3 region has the DNA TGCGCCAGTGGGAGGGGGCAAGAGACCCAGTACTTC. Protein sequence: CASGRGQETQYF.

This chain links TRBV6-5 with TRBJ2-5, with D possibly TRBD1 on 6 matching bases. With 9 bases removed from V and 0 bases from J, the gap between germline ends came to 14 bases. Looked up from germline, CDR1 is MNHEY and CDR2 is SVGAGI. This CDR3 has 14 amino acids. The CDR3 sequence: CASRMQGHQETQYF. In nucleotides, the CDR3 is TGTGCCAGTAGAATGCAGGGGCACCAAGAGACCCAGTACTTC.

This clone appeared a few times. The chain employs TRBV6-7 and TRBJ2-2; D is perhaps TRBD2 (6 bases). TRBV6-7 is an ORF, and what it does is uncertain. This CDR3 has 15 residues. With 5 bases removed from V and 1 base from J, the gap between germline ends came to 11 bases. The CDR3 sequence: CASSPRLGNTGELFF. The CDR3 nucleotides read TGTGCCAGCAGTCCCCGACTAGGGAACACCGGGGAGCTGTTTTTT.

This rearrangement joins TRBV7-2 to TRBJ1-4; TRBD1 might be the D (6 bases). The CDR3 has 16 amino acids. Trimming cost V 0 bases and J 2 bases, with 10 bases left between them. From germline, CDR1 is SGHTA and CDR2 FQGNSA. For the CDR3, the DNA is TGTGCCAGCAGCTTAGCCGGACAGATTACTAATGAAAAACTGTTTTTT. Encoded protein: CASSLAGQITNEKLFF. Combining the CDR3 with reference TRBV7-2 and TRBJ1-4 gives the whole variable domain GAGVSQSPSNKVTEKGKDVELRCDPISGHTALYWYRQSLGQGLEFLIYFQGNSAPDKSGLPSDRFSAERTGGSVSTLTIQRTQQEDSAVYLCASSLAGQITNEKLFFGSGTQLSVL.

This clone appeared a single time. The chain recombines TRBV6-5 with TRBJ1-3, with TRBD1 identical over 7 bases. The CDR3 contains 15 residues. From germline, CDR1 is MNHEY and CDR2 SVGAGI. V was pared by 6 bases and J by 4 bases, with 9 bases of the junction left unmatched. CDR3 protein: CASSTAGQFGNTIYF. CDR3 sequence (DNA): TGTGCCAGCAGCACTGCGGGACAGTTCGGAAACACCATATATTTT.

This rearrangement joins TRBV7-2 to TRBJ2-2; no definite D call. CDR1 is SGHTA and CDR2 is FQGNSA in the germline V gene. With 5 bases removed from V and 7 bases from J, the gap between germline ends came to 8 bases. This CDR3 comprises 12 residues. The CDR3 loop is CASSPLGGELFF. In DNA, the CDR3 is TGTGCCAGCAGCCCACTCGGCGGGGAGCTGTTTTTT.

This clone was found once. V and J are TRBV20-1 and TRBJ1-2; TRBD1 might be the D (5 bases). The CDR3 extends over 11 amino acids. Between the trimmed V and J ends, which lost 4 bases and 8 bases, there was a span of 11 bases. The V gene's germline CDR1 is DFQATT and CDR2 SNEGSKA (reference sequence). The CDR3 DNA reads as TGCAGTGCTATAGGCGGGGACGGCTACACCTTC. Amino acids: CSAIGGDGYTF.

The chain joins TRBV6-5 to TRBJ2-5; TRBD1 matches 9 bases. This CDR3 region has 13 residues. Germline CDR1 and CDR2: MNHEY and SVGAGI. Trimming took 5 bases from V and 5 from J; bases not matched to a gene: 3. The DNA for the CDR3 is TGTGCCAGCAGTCGACAGGGGGTGGAGACCCAGTACTTC. As protein: CASSRQGVETQYF.

The chain has TRBV4-3 and TRBJ2-7, with TRBD1 as a possible D gene (6 bases). This CDR3 spans 15 amino acids. V lost 4 bases, J lost 3 bases, and 16 bases lay in between. Per germline, CDR1 LGHNA and CDR2 YSLEER. The CDR3 loop is CASSRNRDTGYEQYF. Written as DNA, the CDR3 is TGCGCCAGCAGCCGAAACCGGGACACCGGCTACGAGCAGTACTTC.

The chain carries TRBV18 and TRBJ2-2; 8 nucleotides match TRBD1. This CDR3 has 17 residues. The germline CDR1 and CDR2 sequences are KGHSH and LQKENI. Trimming cost V 1 base and J 3 bases; bases outside gene matches: 7. In DNA, the CDR3 is TGTGCCAGCTCACCACAATACCAGGGGGCCCACACCGGGGAGCTGTTTTTT. Translated: CASSPQYQGAHTGELFF.

This clone was detected once. The gene calls are TRBV5-4 and TRBJ2-7; 7 nucleotides match TRBD2. Germline values: CDR1 SGHNT, CDR2 YYREEE (reference sequence). V dropped 5 bases and J dropped 1; count of bases not matched to a gene: 6. The CDR3 has 14 amino acids. The CDR3 nucleotides are TGTGCCAGCAGAGAAGCGGGGCCATCCTACGAGCAGTACTTC. Its protein is CASREAGPSYEQYF.

This chain links TRBV7-9 with TRBJ2-2; 7 bases are a match to TRBD1. J gave up 3 bases and V 2 bases, and 3 bases lay outside the gene matches. Germline V gene data show CDR1 as SEHNR and CDR2 as FQNEAQ (reference sequence). The CDR3 is 15 amino acids. CDR3 coding DNA: TGTGCCAGCAGCTTACCACAGGGGTACACCGGGGAGCTGTTTTTT. Its protein is CASSLPQGYTGELFF.

This chain connects TRBV11-2 to TRBJ2-3; 14 bases align to TRBD2. The CDR3 is 20 residues long. Germline-derived CDR1 and CDR2 are SGHAT and FQNNGV. V dropped 0 bases and J dropped 2; count of bases not matched to a gene: 10. The CDR3 spells CASSLEPGLAGEPYTDTQYF. CDR3 DNA sequence: TGTGCCAGCAGCTTAGAGCCGGGACTAGCGGGAGAACCTTACACAGATACGCAGTATTTT.

This rearrangement joins TRBV5-1 to TRBJ2-7, with D perhaps matching TRBD2 (6 bases). Trimming took 7 bases from V and 2 from J, leaving 16 bases between them. This CDR3 is built from 14 residues. Germline V CDR1 and CDR2: SGHRS, YFSETQ. The CDR3 coding sequence is TGCGCCAGCGGATCGGGACTGGGGACCTACGAGCAGTACTTC. It yields the protein CASGSGLGTYEQYF.

A single count supports this clone. The CDR3 spells CASSPTSGNLDEQFF. The CDR3, as DNA: TGTGCCAGCAGCCCCACTAGCGGGAATTTGGATGAGCAGTTCTTC. The chain uses TRBV3-1 (or the pseudogene TRBV3-2) and TRBJ2-1, with 10 nucleotides matching TRBD2. The CDR3 consists of 15 residues. V was pared by 4 bases and J by 8 bases, with 8 bases of the junction left unmatched. Germline V CDR1 and CDR2: LGHDT, YNNKEL (reference sequence).

This chain joins TRBV7-2 and TRBJ1-6; TRBD1 aligns across 7 bases. The V and J ends lost 3 bases and 6 bases, in that order; junction bases with no gene match: 2. From germline, CDR1 is SGHTA and CDR2 FQGNSA. This CDR3 has 14 amino acids. CDR3 loop: CASSFWDSNSPLHF. The CDR3 DNA sequence: TGTGCCAGCAGCTTTTGGGACAGTAATTCACCCCTCCACTTT. Full variable domain (rest looked up from reference TRBV7-2 and TRBJ1-6): GAGVSQSPSNKVTEKGKDVELRCDPISGHTALYWYRQSLGQGLEFLIYFQGNSAPDKSGLPSDRFSAERTGGSVSTLTIQRTQQEDSAVYLCASSFWDSNSPLHFGNGTRLTVT.